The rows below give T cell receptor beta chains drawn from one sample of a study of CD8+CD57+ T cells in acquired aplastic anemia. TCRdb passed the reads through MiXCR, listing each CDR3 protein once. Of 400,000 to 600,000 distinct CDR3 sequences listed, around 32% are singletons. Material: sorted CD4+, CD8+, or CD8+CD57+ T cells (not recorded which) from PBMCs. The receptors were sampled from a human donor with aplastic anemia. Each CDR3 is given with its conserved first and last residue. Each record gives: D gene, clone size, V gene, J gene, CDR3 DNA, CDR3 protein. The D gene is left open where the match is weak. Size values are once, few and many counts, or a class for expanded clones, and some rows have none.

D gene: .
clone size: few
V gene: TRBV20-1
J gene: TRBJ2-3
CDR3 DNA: TGCAGTGCTGGTCCAATGACTGGGGGCGATACGCAGTATTTT
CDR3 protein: CSAGPMTGGDTQYF

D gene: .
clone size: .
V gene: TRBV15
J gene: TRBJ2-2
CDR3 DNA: TGTGCCACCAGCAGCGAAATAAACACCGGGGAGCTGTTTTTT
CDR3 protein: CATSSEINTGELFF

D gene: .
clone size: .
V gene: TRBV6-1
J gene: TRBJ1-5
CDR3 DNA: TGTGCCAGCGGGGTGTTCCCTGGCAATCAGCCCCAGCATTTT
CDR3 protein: CASGVFPGNQPQHF

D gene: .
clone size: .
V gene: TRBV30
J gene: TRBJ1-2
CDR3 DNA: TGTGCCTGGAGTAAGGACATAGGAGGAGGTGGCTACACCTTC
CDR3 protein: CAWSKDIGGGGYTF

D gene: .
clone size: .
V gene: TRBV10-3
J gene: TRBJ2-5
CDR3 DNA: TGTGCCAGCAGTTACATCCGCCGCGGGGCAAAAGAGACCCAGTACTTC
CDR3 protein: CASSYIRRGAKETQYF

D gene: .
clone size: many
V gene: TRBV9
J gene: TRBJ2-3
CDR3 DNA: TGTGCCAGCAGCGTAGGTCGCACAGATACGCAGTATTTT
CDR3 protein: CASSVGRTDTQYF

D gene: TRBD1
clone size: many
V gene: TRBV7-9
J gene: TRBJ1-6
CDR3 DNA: TGTGCCAGCAGCTACACAGGGGTCGGTTCACCCCTCCACTTT
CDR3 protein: CASSYTGVGSPLHF

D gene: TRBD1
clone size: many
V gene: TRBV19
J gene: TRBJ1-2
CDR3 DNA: TGTGCCAGTAGTATGCCCCACAGGGGGCTCGGGGGCTACACCTTC
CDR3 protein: CASSMPHRGLGGYTF

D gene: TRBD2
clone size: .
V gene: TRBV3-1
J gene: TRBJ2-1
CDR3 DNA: TGTGCCAGCAGCCAAGATCTACTAGCGGGAGGGCCGAATGAGCAGTTCTTC
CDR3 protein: CASSQDLLAGGPNEQFF

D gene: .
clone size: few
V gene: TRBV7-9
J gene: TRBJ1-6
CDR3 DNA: TGTCCCAGCAGCCCCGGACAGTTTAATTCACCCCTCCACTTT
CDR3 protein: CPSSPGQFNSPLHF

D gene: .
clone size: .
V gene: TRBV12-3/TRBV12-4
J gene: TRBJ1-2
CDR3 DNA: TGTGCCAGCAGTTTCCTTCGGGGCAGGGGAGATAGTGGCTACACCTTC
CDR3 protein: CASSFLRGRGDSGYTF

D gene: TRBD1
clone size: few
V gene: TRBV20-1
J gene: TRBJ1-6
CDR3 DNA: TGCAGTGCTAGAGACCCCGACAGGGCGGGAAATTCACCCCTCCACTTT
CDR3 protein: CSARDPDRAGNSPLHF

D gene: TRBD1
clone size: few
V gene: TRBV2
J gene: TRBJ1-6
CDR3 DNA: TGTGCCAGCAATAGGGACAGGGGGAATTCACCCCTCCACTTT
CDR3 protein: CASNRDRGNSPLHF

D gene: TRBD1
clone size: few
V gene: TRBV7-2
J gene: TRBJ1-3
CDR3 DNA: TGTGCCAGCAGCCCCGGGACAGGGAACACCATATATTTT
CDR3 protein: CASSPGTGNTIYF

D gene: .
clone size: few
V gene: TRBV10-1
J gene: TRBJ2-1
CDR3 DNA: TGCGCCAGCAGTGAGACGGTGGCGGGAAGCTCCTACAATGAGCAGTTCTTC
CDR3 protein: CASSETVAGSSYNEQFF

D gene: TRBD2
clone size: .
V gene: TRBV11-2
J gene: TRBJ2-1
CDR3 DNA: TGTGCCGGCAGCTCCCCAAAAAGCGGGGCCCGCTACAATGAGCAGTTCTTC
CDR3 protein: CAGSSPKSGARYNEQFF

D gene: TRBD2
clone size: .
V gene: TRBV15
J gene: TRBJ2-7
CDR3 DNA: TGTGCCACCAGCAGCCCCCGCCCAGCGGGAGGCAACGAGCAGTACTTC
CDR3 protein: CATSSPRPAGGNEQYF

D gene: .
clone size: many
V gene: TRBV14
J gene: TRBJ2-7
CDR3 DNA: TGTGCCAGCAGCCATGGGGAGCAGGAGCAGTACTTC
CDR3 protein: CASSHGEQEQYF

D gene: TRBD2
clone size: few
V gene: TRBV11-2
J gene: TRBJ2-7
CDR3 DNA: TGTGCCAGCAGCCTGGGGACTAGCGGCTCCTACGAGCAGTACTTC
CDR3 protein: CASSLGTSGSYEQYF

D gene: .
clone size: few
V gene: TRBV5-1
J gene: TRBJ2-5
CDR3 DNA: TGCGCCAGCAGCTTGATAGCGCAACAAGAGACCCAGTACTTC
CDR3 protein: CASSLIAQQETQYF

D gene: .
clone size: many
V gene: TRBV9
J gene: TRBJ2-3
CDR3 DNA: TGTGCCAGCAGCGCGCTGTCCCCGGGGTCAAGCACAGATACGCAGTATTTT
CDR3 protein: CASSALSPGSSTDTQYF

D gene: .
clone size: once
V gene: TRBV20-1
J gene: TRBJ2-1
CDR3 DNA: TGCAGTGCTAGCGGAAGCGCGTCCGGTGGGCAGTTCTTC
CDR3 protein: CSASGSASGGQFF

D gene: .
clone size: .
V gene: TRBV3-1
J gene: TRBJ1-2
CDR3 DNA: TGTGCCAGCAGCCAAGAGTTGGGGACCGCGTACTATGGCTACACCTTC
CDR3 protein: CASSQELGTAYYGYTF

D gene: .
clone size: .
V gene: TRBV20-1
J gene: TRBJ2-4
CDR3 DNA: TGCAGTGCTGCCGCGCCGGTCCTAGCCAAAAACATTCGGTACTTC
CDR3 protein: CSAAAPVLAKNIRYF

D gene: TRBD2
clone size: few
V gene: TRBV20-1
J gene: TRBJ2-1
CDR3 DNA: TGCAGTGCTAGAGATAGCGGGGGGGTGGACAATGAGCAGTTCTTC
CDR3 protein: CSARDSGGVDNEQFF

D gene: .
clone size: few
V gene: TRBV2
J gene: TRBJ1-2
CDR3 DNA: TGTGCCAGCGTGCTTGTTGGTGGCTACACCTTC
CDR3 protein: CASVLVGGYTF

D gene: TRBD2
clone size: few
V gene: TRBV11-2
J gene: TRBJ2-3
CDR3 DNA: TGTGCCAGCTCCCCCAGCGGGGGGATATCAGATACGCAGTATTTT
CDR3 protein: CASSPSGGISDTQYF

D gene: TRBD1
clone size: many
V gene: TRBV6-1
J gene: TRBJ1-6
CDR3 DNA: TGTGCCAGCAGCGTACAGGGGGCAGGGAATTCACCCCTCCACTTT
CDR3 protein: CASSVQGAGNSPLHF

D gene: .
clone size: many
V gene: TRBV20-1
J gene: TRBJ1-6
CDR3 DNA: TGCAGTGCTCGCAGAATGTCAGACTTAAGCTCCTATAATTCACCCCTCCACTTT
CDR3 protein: CSARRMSDLSSYNSPLHF

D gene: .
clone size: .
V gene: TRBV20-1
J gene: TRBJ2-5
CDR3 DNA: TGCAGCCGGGGGAAGGAAGAGACCCAGTACTTC
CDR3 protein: CSRGKEETQYF

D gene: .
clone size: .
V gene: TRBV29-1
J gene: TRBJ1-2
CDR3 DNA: TGCAGCGTTGTGCGGGTGCAGGGGTATGGCTACACCTTC
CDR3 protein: CSVVRVQGYGYTF

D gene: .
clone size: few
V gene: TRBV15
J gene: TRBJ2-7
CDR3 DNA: TGTGCCACCAGCAGAGACGTGGAGGGCTACGAGCAGTACTTC
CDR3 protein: CATSRDVEGYEQYF

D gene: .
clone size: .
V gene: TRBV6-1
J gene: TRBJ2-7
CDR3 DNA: TGTGCCAGCAGTGAAGAAAGGGACTCCTACGAGCAGTACTTC
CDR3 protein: CASSEERDSYEQYF

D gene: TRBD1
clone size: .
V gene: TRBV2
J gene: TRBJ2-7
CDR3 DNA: TGTGCCAGCAAGGGACAGACGGGGTCCTACGAGCAGTACTTC
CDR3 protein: CASKGQTGSYEQYF

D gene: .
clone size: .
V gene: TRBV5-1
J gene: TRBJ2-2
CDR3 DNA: TGCGCCAGCAGCCCGGGGCAGTCTAACACCGGGGAGCTGTTTTTT
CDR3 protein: CASSPGQSNTGELFF

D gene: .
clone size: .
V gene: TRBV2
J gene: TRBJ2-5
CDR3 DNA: TGTGCCAGCGCCCTCCCAGGGGCCGAGACCCAGTACTTC
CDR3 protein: CASALPGAETQYF

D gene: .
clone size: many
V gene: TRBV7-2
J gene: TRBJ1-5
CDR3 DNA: TGTGCCAGCAGCTTAGCGATACAGGGAAACCAGCCCCAGCATTTT
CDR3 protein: CASSLAIQGNQPQHF